In this sample, the clone carrying this T cell receptor (beta chain) turned up a few times. The data were obtained in a study of CD8+ T cells in alopecia areata. About the study: Treatment ran 6 to 18 months, with 6 months of follow-up afterward.

Following RNA extraction, reverse transcription yielded cDNA that acted as the sequencing template. TCRdb's copy holds only in-frame clones and misses some; the assay was immunoSEQ multiplex PCR. The sample carries around 290,000 clones, roughly 64% recorded once. This CDR3 is 14 amino acids long. Trimming pared 4 bases from V and 4 bases from J, leaving 13 bases between. Germline V gene sequence: CDR1 MDHEN, CDR2 SYDVKM. Treatment noted: oral pan-JAK inhibitor, 5-10 mg twice daily. The origin of this receptor is a human donor with alopecia areata. J is TRBJ2-5 and V is TRBV28; D perhaps matches TRBD1 (6 bases). The source material was CD4+ T cells sorted from blood, sampled at week 24, from a patient treated with tofacitinib. CDR3 nucleotide sequence: TGTGCCAGCAGTTCCACAGGGTTGGGAGAGACCCAGTACTTC. Its protein product is CASSSTGLGETQYF.